This TCR beta chain was recorded in a study of blood T cells in healthy people across ages. Points from the study as a whole: Strong correlation existed between TCR beta diversity and naive T cell percentage.

A sample-barcoded 5' primer and a J-beta primer mix were used in a second PCR of about 7 to 12 cycles. Each cDNA molecule, via a template-switch adaptor with 12 random nucleotides, was tagged. MiXCR was run by TCRdb on the 5' RACE reads, yielding one entry per CDR3 protein. In the table there are 1.6 million or so distinct CDR3 sequences, around 35% of which are singletons. With respect to this clonotype: Its specificity is unknown.

The sequence came from a woman in her thirties in good health. Sequences were obtained from blood.

CDR3 DNA sequence: TGCAGTGCCCCTGAGGACCCGGCCGGGGAGCTGTTTTTT. As protein: CSAPEDPAGELFF. The chain has TRBV20-1 and TRBJ2-2; no definite D call. The germline CDR1 and CDR2 sequences are DFQATT and SNEGSKA (reference sequence). The CDR3 loop spans 13 amino acids. Trimming pared 6 bases from V and 6 bases from J, leaving 14 bases between.